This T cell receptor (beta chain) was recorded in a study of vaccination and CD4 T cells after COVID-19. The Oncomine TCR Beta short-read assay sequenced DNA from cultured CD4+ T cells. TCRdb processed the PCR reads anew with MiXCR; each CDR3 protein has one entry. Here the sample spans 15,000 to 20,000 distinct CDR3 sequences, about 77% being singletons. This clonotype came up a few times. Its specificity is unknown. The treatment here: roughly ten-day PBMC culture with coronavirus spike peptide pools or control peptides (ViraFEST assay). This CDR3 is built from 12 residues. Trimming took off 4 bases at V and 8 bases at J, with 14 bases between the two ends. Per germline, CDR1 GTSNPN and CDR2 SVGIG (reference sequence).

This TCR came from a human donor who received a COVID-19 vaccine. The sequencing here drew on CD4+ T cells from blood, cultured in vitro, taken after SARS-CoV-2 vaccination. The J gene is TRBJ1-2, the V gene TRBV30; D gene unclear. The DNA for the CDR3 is TGTGCCTGGACATGGGGTATGGGCGGCTACACCTTC. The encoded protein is CAWTWGMGGYTF.